The clone carrying this TCR beta chain was seen once. Germline values: CDR1 SNHLY, CDR2 FYNNEI. Between the trimmed V and J ends, which lost 3 bases and 0 bases, there was a span of 11 bases. This CDR3 is built from 15 residues. The data were obtained in a study of blood T cell repertoires in COVID-19. Only in-frame clones appear in the TCRdb table, and some are missing; sequencing was by immunoSEQ multiplex PCR. The repertoire consists of fewer than 250,000 clones, with about 92% occurring once and the leading ten covering 1.2%. The chain recombines TRBV2 with TRBJ1-1, with D unresolved. This sequence was found in a man aged 25-45 years with acute or convalescent COVID-19. Sample: peripheral blood. This CDR3 is CASSELGWMNTEAFF. The CDR3 nucleotides are TGTGCCAGCAGTGAGTTGGGCTGGATGAACACTGAAGCTTTCTTT.